One and the same sample provided the 30 T cell receptor beta chains below, sequenced in a study of shared clonotypes between healthy human individuals. The assay was immunoSEQ multiplex PCR, and TCRdb's table has in-frame clones only and misses some. Here the sample spans roughly 2.4 million clones, around 95% being singletons. The sample taken for sequencing was naive CD4+ T cells sorted from blood. Indicated subset: CD45RA+ positively selected. These receptor sequences come from a man aged 18 to 30 in good health.

The chain joins TRBV1 to TRBJ1-4. TRBV1 is labeled a pseudogene. There are 16 residues in the CDR3. The DNA of the CDR3 is TGCACCAGCAGCCAAGACCTCGGGAGGAGGAGGGGAAAACTGTTTTTT. Amino acid sequence: CTSSQDLGRRRGKLFF.

As for this clone: Other DNA variants within this sample encode the same CDR3. The V gene is TRBV6-5, the J gene TRBJ1-6, with no clear D. V lost 5 bases and J lost 0, with 8 bases in between. CDR3 length: 15 amino acids. Germline V gene sequence: CDR1 MNHEY, CDR2 SVGAGI. The DNA of the CDR3 is TGTGCCAGCAGTCGGGAGGGCTCCTATAATTCACCCCTCCACTTT. The encoded protein is CASSREGSYNSPLHF.

V usage is TRBV30 and J usage is TRBJ2-4; D is perhaps TRBD1 (6 bases). Trimming took off 2 bases at V and 1 base at J, with 6 bases between the two ends. The CDR3 is 13 amino acids. CDR1 and CDR2 (germline): GTSNPN, SVGIG (reference sequence). CDR3 region: CAWSQGAKNIQYF. CDR3 bases: TGTGCCTGGAGTCAGGGGGCCAAAAACATTCAGTACTTC. The full variable domain, in which reference TRBV30 and TRBJ2-4 provide the parts outside the CDR3, is SQTIHQWPATLVQPVGSPLSLECTVEGTSNPNLYWYRQAAGRGLQLLFYSVGIGQISSEVPQNLSASRPQDRQFILSSKKLLLSDSGFYLCAWSQGAKNIQYFGAGTRLSVL.

The rearrangement joins TRBV19 to TRBJ1-1, with D unclear. Trimming took 2 bases from V and 4 from J, leaving 8 bases between them. Germline CDR1 is LNHDA and CDR2 is SQIVND (reference sequence). The CDR3 has 13 amino acids. CDR3 in amino acids: CASSISGSTEAFF. DNA of the CDR3: TGTGCCAGTAGTATATCGGGGAGCACTGAAGCTTTCTTT.

The V gene is TRBV19, the J gene TRBJ1-1; D possibly corresponds to TRBD1 (5 bases). Germline V CDR1 and CDR2: LNHDA, SQIVND (reference sequence). This CDR3 region has 15 residues. V lost 7 bases, J lost 1 base, and 16 bases lay in between. The CDR3 protein is CASIKGELGNTEAFF. DNA for the CDR3: TGTGCCAGTATCAAAGGGGAGTTGGGGAACACTGAAGCTTTCTTT.

The chain joins TRBV25-1 to TRBJ1-1; 8 bases agree with TRBD1. J gave up 3 bases and V 3 bases, and 6 bases lay outside the gene matches. The CDR3 covers 15 residues. The germline gives CDR1 MGHDK, CDR2 SYGVNS. The chain's CDR3 is CASSDYARGHTEAFF. The CDR3 DNA is TGTGCCAGCAGTGATTATGCCAGGGGGCACACTGAAGCTTTCTTT.

The chain is built from TRBV2 and TRBJ2-1; 8 bases match TRBD2. V lost 3 bases, J lost 4 bases, and 8 bases stayed unmatched. Per the germline V gene, CDR1 is SNHLY and CDR2 is FYNNEI. CDR3 length: 16 residues. The chain's CDR3 is CASSETAAGVYNEQFF. CDR3 DNA sequence: TGTGCCAGCAGTGAGACCGCAGCGGGGGTATACAATGAGCAGTTCTTC.

V usage is TRBV11-2 and J usage is TRBJ2-2, with 14 nucleotides matching TRBD2. In germline, CDR1 is SGHAT, CDR2 FQNNGV. Trimming took 5 bases from V and 6 from J; bases not matched to a gene: 5. CDR3 size: 16 residues. CDR3 amino acids: CASSPRLAGGPGELFF. The CDR3 coding sequence is TGTGCCAGCAGCCCTCGACTAGCGGGGGGGCCCGGGGAGCTGTTTTTT. Variable domain in full (rest from reference TRBV11-2 and TRBJ2-2): EAGVAQSPRYKIIEKRQSVAFWCNPISGHATLYWYQQILGQGPKLLIQFQNNGVVDDSQLPKDRFSAERLKGVDSTLKIQPAKLEDSAVYLCASSPRLAGGPGELFFGEGSRLTVL.

The chain has TRBV10-1 and TRBJ1-5; TRBD1 matches 7 bases. Per the germline V gene, CDR1 is WNHNN and CDR2 is SYGVQD (reference sequence). With V trimmed by 3 bases and J by 0 bases, 11 bases remained unmatched. The CDR3 has 18 residues. The CDR3 reads CASSEGQGDPYSNQPQHF. In nucleotides, the CDR3 is TGCGCCAGCAGTGAAGGGCAGGGGGATCCCTATAGCAATCAGCCCCAGCATTTT.

CDR3 sequence: CASSQTSGGTYEQYF. The CDR3 DNA follows: TGTGCCAGCAGTCAAACTAGCGGGGGTACCTACGAGCAGTACTTC. The chain recombines TRBV28 with TRBJ2-7, with TRBD2 identical over 11 bases. CDR3 size: 15 residues. J was trimmed by 2 bases and V by 5 bases; bases with no gene match: 5. Germline V gives CDR1 MDHEN, CDR2 SYDVKM.

The V call is TRBV6-5, the J call TRBJ1-4; tentatively, D is TRBD1 (6 bases). The CDR3 runs 14 residues. Trimming left V 6 bases short and J 7 bases short, with 15 bases between. Germline CDR1 is MNHEY and CDR2 is SVGAGI. The CDR3 sequence: CASRAGVIGEKLFF. The CDR3 DNA sequence: TGTGCCAGCAGGGCAGGGGTAATTGGTGAAAAACTGTTTTTT.

The CDR3 sequence is CASSEGTSGANVLTF. DNA of the CDR3: TGTGCCAGCAGTGAAGGGACCTCTGGGGCCAACGTCCTGACTTTC. J is TRBJ2-6 and V is TRBV6-1; D is uncertain. The V gene's germline CDR1 is MNHNS and CDR2 SASEGT. The CDR3 loop spans 15 amino acids. Trimming removed 1 base from V and 0 bases from J, with 4 bases in between.

J is TRBJ1-1 and V is TRBV2, with 8 bases fitting TRBD1. From germline, CDR1 is SNHLY and CDR2 FYNNEI. The CDR3 extends over 13 amino acids. The ends lost 6 bases at V and 10 bases at J; junction bases unmatched: 10. CDR3: CASSVVAGGVAFF. In DNA, the CDR3 is TGTGCCAGCAGCGTTGTGGCAGGGGGCGTAGCTTTCTTT.

This clone has only one observation. The chain joins TRBV7-8 to TRBJ2-1, with TRBD2 matching 12 bases. The V segment lost 6 bases and the J segment 7 bases; nucleotides outside the gene matches: 13. CDR1 is SGHVS, CDR2 FQNEAQ, per germline. CDR3 size: 17 residues. The CDR3 coding sequence is TGTGCCAGCAGTCCTAGACTAGCGGGAGATTACCGTAATGAGCAGTTCTTC. Encoded protein: CASSPRLAGDYRNEQFF.

The chain carries TRBV9 and TRBJ2-2, with D perhaps TRBD1 (5 bases). This CDR3 has 16 residues. Germline lookup yields CDR1 SGDLS and CDR2 YYNGEE. The ends were cut back, 2 bases at V and 0 bases at J, with 11 bases in the middle. CDR3 sequence (DNA): TGTGCCAGCAGCGTGGTGGACAACCCGAACACCGGGGAGCTGTTTTTT. This encodes CASSVVDNPNTGELFF. The full variable domain, its missing parts supplied by reference TRBV9 and TRBJ2-2, is DSGVTQTPKHLITATGQRVTLRCSPRSGDLSVYWYQQSLDQGLQFLIQYYNGEERAKGNILERFSAQQFPDLHSELNLSSLELGDSALYFCASSVVDNPNTGELFFGEGSRLTVL.

This clone was seen only once. This chain connects TRBV27 to TRBJ1-3; no clear D gene. CDR3 length equals 14 residues. Germline V CDR1 and CDR2: MNHEY, SMNVEV (reference sequence). The V gene lost 10 bases and the J gene lost 1 base, with 14 bases spanning the gap. This CDR3 reads CATPYMESGNTIYF. The DNA for the CDR3 is TGTGCCACCCCCTATATGGAATCTGGAAACACCATATATTTT.

V gene TRBV4-2 combines with J gene TRBJ2-5; D ambiguous. V shed 4 bases and J shed 4 bases, with 10 bases lying between them. This CDR3 spans 13 amino acids. Germline-derived CDR1 and CDR2 are LGHNA and YNFKEQ. The CDR3 protein is CASSLGSLETQYF. CDR3 sequence (DNA): TGTGCCAGCAGCCTTGGATCCTTAGAGACCCAGTACTTC.

The rearrangement joins TRBV10-1 to TRBJ2-5; the match to TRBD2 covers 7 bases. Unmatched junction bases numbered 7, after V lost 2 bases and J lost 1 base. Germline CDR1 WNHNN, CDR2 SYGVQD (reference sequence). CDR3 length: 16 residues. The CDR3 protein is CASSEGAASGQETQYF. The CDR3 coding sequence is TGCGCCAGCAGTGAGGGAGCGGCTAGCGGCCAAGAGACCCAGTACTTC.

The chain has TRBV10-3 and TRBJ2-7; D gene uncertain. From germline, CDR1 is ENHRY and CDR2 SYGVKD. V was shortened by 3 bases and J by 5 bases, with 11 bases between the two germline ends. CDR3 length: 13 residues. The CDR3 DNA reads as TGTGCCATCAGTGAATCAGGATCCAACGAGCAGTACTTC. Translation: CAISESGSNEQYF.

The chain uses TRBV4-3 and TRBJ1-3; D remains unclear. There are 14 residues in the CDR3. Trimming stripped 3 bases from V and 0 bases from J, with 6 bases between. Germline V gene lookup returns CDR1 LGHNA and CDR2 YSLEER. The CDR3 DNA is TGCGCCAGCAGCCAGGCTAGCTCTGGAAACACCATATATTTT. It is translated as CASSQASSGNTIYF.

V gene TRBV18 combines with J gene TRBJ1-2; 7 nucleotides agree with TRBD1. The CDR3 is 15 amino acids. With 3 bases clipped from V and 5 bases from J, the junction kept 9 bases outside the gene matches. The V gene's germline CDR1 is KGHSH and CDR2 LQKENI. DNA of the CDR3: TGTGCCAGCTCACCCGGTACAGGGGCTATTTATGGCTACACCTTC. Translating it yields CASSPGTGAIYGYTF. The complete variable domain, with remaining parts taken from reference TRBV18 and TRBJ1-2, reads NAGVMQNPRHLVRRRGQEARLRCSPMKGHSHVYWYRQLPEEGLKFMVYLQKENIIDESGMPKERFSAEFPKEGPSILRIQQVVRGDSAAYFCASSPGTGAIYGYTFGSGTRLTVV.

This clone came up once. The rearrangement joins TRBV5-6 to TRBJ2-7; 10 bases are a match to TRBD2. The CDR3 spans 16 residues. The V and J ends lost 0 bases and 1 base, in that order; junction bases with no gene match: 4. Germline CDR1 and CDR2: SGHDT and YYEEEE. The CDR3 DNA follows: TGTGCCAGCAGCTTGGCCCTTAGCGGGAGGTCCTACGAGCAGTACTTC. Its translation: CASSLALSGRSYEQYF.

This clone came up a few times. The chain combines TRBV19 with TRBJ1-6; no definite D call. V was pared by 4 bases and J by 7 bases, with 20 bases between. The CDR3 totals 17 residues. Germline CDR1 LNHDA, CDR2 SQIVND (reference sequence). The CDR3 sequence is CASSTGPLQGINSPLHF. CDR3 DNA: TGTGCCAGTAGTACCGGGCCCCTTCAAGGAATCAATTCACCCCTCCACTTT.

This sequence joins TRBV28 and TRBJ2-7; 11 positions agree with TRBD2. This CDR3 comprises 19 residues. Per the germline V gene, CDR1 is MDHEN and CDR2 is SYDVKM. The ends lost 2 bases at V and 6 bases at J; junction bases unmatched: 18. The CDR3 nucleotides read TGTGCCAGCAGTTTAATCCCCGTCACTAGCGGGGGAAGGTTAGGCGAGCAGTACTTC. Its translation: CASSLIPVTSGGRLGEQYF.

The chain couples TRBV6-1 to TRBJ2-7; D is possibly TRBD1 (6 bases). Looked up from germline, CDR1 is MNHNS and CDR2 is SASEGT. CDR3 length: 15 amino acids. The V end was cut by 4 bases, the J end by 2 bases, with 15 bases between. The CDR3 loop reads CASSVTGTSTYEQYF. The CDR3 DNA reads as TGTGCCAGCAGTGTAACCGGGACATCAACCTACGAGCAGTACTTC.

The V call is TRBV30, the J call TRBJ1-1, with D unresolved. Germline CDR1 reads GTSNPN; CDR2 reads SVGIG (reference sequence). The CDR3 length is 13 residues. Between the trimmed V and J ends, which lost 7 bases and 9 bases, there was a span of 21 bases. Here the CDR3 reads CAYTVAGLSKAFF. In DNA form, the CDR3 reads TGTGCCTACACCGTTGCAGGACTGAGTAAAGCTTTCTTT.

The rearrangement links TRBV7-2 to TRBJ1-2; 7 bases are shared with TRBD1. This CDR3 spans 14 amino acids. The V gene's germline CDR1 is SGHTA and CDR2 FQGNSA. The trim removed 2 bases at V and 5 bases at J, leaving 5 bases unmatched. CDR3 bases: TGTGCCAGCAGCTTACCGGGACAGAAGTATGGCTACACCTTC. It is translated as CASSLPGQKYGYTF.

The chain has TRBV30 and TRBJ2-5; 9 bases fit TRBD2. The germline CDR1 and CDR2 sequences are GTSNPN and SVGIG (reference sequence). V dropped 2 bases and J dropped 5; count of bases not matched to a gene: 9. There are 15 residues in the CDR3. In DNA, the CDR3 is TGTGCCTGGAGTCTCCGCGGGAGGGCCGTCGAGACCCAGTACTTC. Protein: CAWSLRGRAVETQYF.

CDR3 sequence reads: CASSLAPGQVNTEAFF. DNA for the CDR3: TGCGCCAGCAGCTTGGCTCCGGGACAGGTGAACACTGAAGCTTTCTTT. V usage is TRBV5-1 and J usage is TRBJ1-1; 8 nucleotides match TRBD1. Germline CDR1 and CDR2: SGHRS and YFSETQ. This CDR3 comprises 16 residues. V trimming: 0 bases; J trimming: 0 bases; junction bases outside the gene matches: 4.

J is TRBJ1-6 and V is TRBV9, with 9 bases lining up with TRBD1. Germline CDR1 and CDR2: SGDLS and YYNGEE. The CDR3 sequence is 17 residues long. The V gene end was trimmed by 1 base and the J gene end by 5 bases; junction bases not matched to a gene: 7. The CDR3 sequence is CASSVSGTGHNNSPLHF. Written as DNA, the CDR3 is TGTGCCAGCAGCGTATCGGGGACAGGGCATAATAATTCACCCCTCCACTTT.